Shown below are 19 T cell receptor beta chains from a single sample sequenced in a study of T cell responses to AZD1222 COVID-19 vaccine. The assay was immunoSEQ multiplex PCR, and TCRdb's table has in-frame clones only and misses some. The table has some 120,000 clones, less than 90% seen once. The specimen comprised peripheral blood, sampled on day 0 of AZD1222 vaccination. The receptors originated from an adult in good health.

This clone was found a few times. V usage is TRBV30 and J usage is TRBJ1-1; 10 bases fit TRBD1. Trimming removed 7 bases from V and 5 bases from J; junction bases left unmatched: 10. CDR3 size: 14 residues. The germline V gene encodes CDR1 GTSNPN and CDR2 SVGIG (reference sequence). In nucleotides, the CDR3 is TGTGCCTTGAACCGGGACAGGGGCAAGACTGAAGCTTTCTTT. Translating gives CALNRDRGKTEAFF.

The chain couples TRBV4-2 to TRBJ2-1, with TRBD2 identical over 12 bases. V lost 4 bases to trimming and J lost 9 bases; unmatched junction nucleotides: 7. This CDR3 contains 15 residues. Per the germline V gene, CDR1 is LGHNA and CDR2 is YNFKEQ. DNA of the CDR3: TGTGCCAGCAGCCGGACTAGCGGGGTCGAGGGTGAGCAGTTCTTC. Translated: CASSRTSGVEGEQFF.

The V call is TRBV12-5, the J call TRBJ1-2, with D possibly matching TRBD1 (5 bases). Germline-derived CDR1 and CDR2 are LGHNT and FRNRAP. The ends were cut back, 6 bases at V and 4 bases at J, with 9 bases in the middle. This CDR3 has 12 residues. The CDR3 is CASGSDSYGYTF. CDR3 DNA: TGTGCTAGTGGCTCCGACAGCTATGGCTACACCTTC.

This sequence joins TRBV6-4 and TRBJ1-2, with 7 bases aligning to TRBD1. CDR1 MRHNA and CDR2 SNTAGT come from the germline V gene. The CDR3 length is 17 residues. Trimming cost V 2 bases and J 4 bases; bases outside gene matches: 13. CDR3 sequence reads: CASSDRPGGTEFYGYTF. CDR3 in DNA: TGTGCCAGCAGTGACAGGCCCGGCGGGACAGAGTTCTATGGCTACACCTTC.

This clone was detected only a few times. This rearrangement joins TRBV12-5 to TRBJ1-2; D uncertain. V lost 6 bases to trimming and J lost 3 bases, with 8 bases between them. CDR1 and CDR2 from the germline V gene are LGHNT and FRNRAP. CDR3 length: 12 residues. The CDR3 nucleotides read TGTGCTAGTGGGTCGACGGACTATGGCTACACCTTC. This sequence encodes CASGSTDYGYTF. The full variable domain, rest sourced from reference TRBV12-5 and TRBJ1-2, is DARVTQTPRHKVTEMGQEVTMRCQPILGHNTVFWYRQTMMQGLELLAYFRNRAPLDDSGMPKDRFSAEMPDATLATLKIQPSEPRDSAVYFCASGSTDYGYTFGSGTRLTVV.

This clone was seen a few times. The rearrangement links TRBV14 to TRBJ1-5; D is unresolved. CDR1 and CDR2 (germline): SGHDN, FVKESK. The V end lost 4 bases, the J end lost 7 bases, and 20 bases lay between the germline ends. The CDR3 covers 16 residues. The CDR3 loop is CASSRLSGGFGQPQHF. The CDR3 nucleotides are TGTGCCAGCAGCCGGCTGTCGGGAGGGTTCGGACAGCCCCAGCATTTT.

The rearrangement links TRBV11-2 to TRBJ1-2; a weak D match, TRBD1 (6 bases). The V and J ends lost 5 bases and 6 bases respectively, with 13 bases between them. CDR3 length equals 13 residues. From germline, CDR1 is SGHAT and CDR2 FQNNGV. The CDR3 sequence is CASSPTGIHGYTF. The CDR3 region has the DNA TGTGCCAGCAGCCCAACAGGGATCCATGGCTACACCTTC.

V gene TRBV28 combines with J gene TRBJ2-5; D is possibly TRBD1 (5 bases). Trimming left V 3 bases short and J 4 bases short, with 12 bases between. The CDR3 covers 14 residues. Germline V gives CDR1 MDHEN, CDR2 SYDVKM. CDR3 residues: CASSFQGLVETQYF. The CDR3 DNA follows: TGTGCCAGCAGTTTTCAGGGATTGGTAGAGACCCAGTACTTC. The whole variable domain, filled in from reference TRBV28 and TRBJ2-5, reads DVKVTQSSRYLVKRTGEKVFLECVQDMDHENMFWYRQDPGLGLRLIYFSYDVKMKEKGDIPEGYSVSREKKERFSLILESASTNQTSMYLCASSFQGLVETQYFGPGTRLLVL.

The chain has TRBV5-6 and TRBJ2-7; D unclear. CDR1 is SGHDT and CDR2 is YYEEEE in the germline V gene. CDR3 size: 14 residues. Between the trimmed V and J ends, which lost 2 bases and 2 bases, there was a span of 11 bases. CDR3 amino acids: CASSFIVGTYEQYF. DNA of the CDR3: TGTGCCAGCAGCTTTATCGTAGGGACCTACGAGCAGTACTTC.

This chain connects TRBV7-8 to TRBJ2-2, with TRBD1 matching over 9 bases. With 7 bases clipped from V and 1 base from J, the junction kept 10 bases outside the gene matches. Germline CDR1 is SGHVS and CDR2 is FQNEAQ. The CDR3 covers 17 residues. The CDR3 nucleotides are TGTGCCAGCACCACCCCGAGGGGACAGGGGAACACCGGGGAGCTGTTTTTT. This codes for CASTTPRGQGNTGELFF.

This rearrangement joins TRBV12-3 or TRBV12-4 to TRBJ1-2; 9 bases map to TRBD1. The V segment lost 5 bases and the J segment 12 bases; nucleotides outside the gene matches: 7. The CDR3 has 12 residues. DNA of the CDR3: TGTGCCAGCAGTCTGGGGACAGGGACGCACACCTTC. This translates into CASSLGTGTHTF.

This clone has only a few counts. The gene calls are TRBV9 and TRBJ2-1; D not resolved. CDR1 and CDR2 (germline): SGDLS, YYNGEE. This CDR3 is 11 amino acids long. V was trimmed by 0 bases and J by 8 bases, leaving 3 bases between them. The CDR3 DNA sequence: TGTGCCAGCAGCGTAGATGATGAGCAGTTCTTC. Residues: CASSVDDEQFF. The full variable domain, with the rest looked up from reference TRBV9 and TRBJ2-1, is DSGVTQTPKHLITATGQRVTLRCSPRSGDLSVYWYQQSLDQGLQFLIQYYNGEERAKGNILERFSAQQFPDLHSELNLSSLELGDSALYFCASSVDDEQFFGPGTRLTVL.

The chain has TRBV3-1 (or the pseudogene TRBV3-2) and TRBJ2-1, with D unresolved. V was clipped by 4 bases and J by 6 bases, with 13 bases between them. The CDR3 sequence is 14 residues long. Germline-derived CDR1 and CDR2 are LGHDT and YNNKEL (reference sequence). Here the CDR3 reads CASSPTLGGNEQFF. CDR3 sequence (DNA): TGTGCCAGCAGCCCGACTCTAGGCGGCAATGAGCAGTTCTTC.

The genes are TRBV28 and TRBJ1-5; 10 bases fit TRBD1. Germline V CDR1 and CDR2: MDHEN, SYDVKM. The CDR3 runs to 15 residues. The ends lost 3 bases at V and 4 bases at J; junction bases unmatched: 3. As DNA, the CDR3 is TGTGCCAGCAGTTTCCGGGACAGGGGAAATCAGCCCCAGCATTTT. The encoded protein is CASSFRDRGNQPQHF.

V gene TRBV18 combines with J gene TRBJ1-2; a weak D match, TRBD1 (5 bases). V lost 5 bases and J lost 4, with 8 bases in between. This CDR3 is 12 amino acids long. Germline V gene data show CDR1 as KGHSH and CDR2 as LQKENI. The CDR3 bases are TGTGCCAGCTCAGGGCAGGGCTATGGCTACACCTTC. Translating gives CASSGQGYGYTF.

J is TRBJ1-1 and V is TRBV29-1; D is unclear. The CDR3 length is 13 residues. Germline-derived CDR1 and CDR2 are SQVTM and ANQGSEA. V was pared by 4 bases and J by 0 bases, with 9 bases between. The CDR3 DNA is TGCAGCGTTGTCATATCCATGAACACTGAAGCTTTCTTT. Translating gives CSVVISMNTEAFF.

The J gene is TRBJ2-1, the V gene TRBV5-4; D call uncertain. Looked up from germline, CDR1 is SGHNT and CDR2 is YYREEE (reference sequence). This CDR3 has 13 residues. V gave up 1 base and J gave up 6 bases, with 8 bases separating them. The CDR3 loop is CASSLFLFNEQFF. CDR3 DNA: TGTGCCAGCAGCTTGTTCTTATTCAATGAGCAGTTCTTC.

The chain recombines TRBV7-2 with TRBJ1-2; possibly TRBD1 for D (5 bases). The CDR3 totals 11 residues. Per the germline V gene, CDR1 is SGHTA and CDR2 is FQGNSA. The germline V and J ends were trimmed by 0 bases and 9 bases, with 5 bases remaining between them. The CDR3 nucleotides are TGTGCCAGCAGCTTAGCGGGGCGCTACACCTTC. Its translation is CASSLAGRYTF.

This clone was seen just once. The chain links TRBV9 to TRBJ1-1; 8 positions match TRBD1. Germline values: CDR1 SGDLS, CDR2 YYNGEE. After removal of 4 bases from V and 0 bases from J, the junction contained 11 bases not matched to a gene. The CDR3 consists of 17 residues. Here the CDR3 DNA reads TGTGCCAGCAGCCACCCGGGACAGGAACCAATGAACACTGAAGCTTTCTTT. Translated: CASSHPGQEPMNTEAFF. Looking up the rest from reference TRBV9 and TRBJ1-1 gives the full variable domain: DSGVTQTPKHLITATGQRVTLRCSPRSGDLSVYWYQQSLDQGLQFLIQYYNGEERAKGNILERFSAQQFPDLHSELNLSSLELGDSALYFCASSHPGQEPMNTEAFFGQGTRLTVV.